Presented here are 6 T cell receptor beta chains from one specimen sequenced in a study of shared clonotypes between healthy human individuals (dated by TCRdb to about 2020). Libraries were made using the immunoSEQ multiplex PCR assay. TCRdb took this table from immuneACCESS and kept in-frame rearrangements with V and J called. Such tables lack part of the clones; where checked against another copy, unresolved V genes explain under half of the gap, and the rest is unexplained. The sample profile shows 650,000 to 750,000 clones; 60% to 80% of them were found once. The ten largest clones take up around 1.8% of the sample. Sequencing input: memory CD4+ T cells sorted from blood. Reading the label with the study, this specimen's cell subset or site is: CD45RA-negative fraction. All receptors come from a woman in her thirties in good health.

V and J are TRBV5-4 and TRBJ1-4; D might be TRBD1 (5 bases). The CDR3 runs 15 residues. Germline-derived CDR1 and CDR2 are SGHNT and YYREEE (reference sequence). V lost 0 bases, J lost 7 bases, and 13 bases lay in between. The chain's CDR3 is CASSLGRGFGEKLFF. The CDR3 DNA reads TGTGCCAGCAGCTTGGGGAGGGGTTTCGGTGAAAAACTGTTTTTT.

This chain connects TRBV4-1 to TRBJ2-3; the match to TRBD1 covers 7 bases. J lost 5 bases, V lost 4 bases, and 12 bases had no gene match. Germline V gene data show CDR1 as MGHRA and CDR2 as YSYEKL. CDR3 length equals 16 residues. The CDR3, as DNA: TGCGCCAGCAGCCCGGGGCAGGGGGTGTTGGGAGATACGCAGTATTTT. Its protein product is CASSPGQGVLGDTQYF.

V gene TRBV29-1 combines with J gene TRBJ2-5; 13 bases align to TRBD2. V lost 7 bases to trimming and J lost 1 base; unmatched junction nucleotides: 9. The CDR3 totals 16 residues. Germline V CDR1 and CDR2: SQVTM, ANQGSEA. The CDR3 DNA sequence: TGCAGCGCCGCCCGGACTAGCGGGAGCCCCCAAGAGACCCAGTACTTC. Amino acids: CSAARTSGSPQETQYF.

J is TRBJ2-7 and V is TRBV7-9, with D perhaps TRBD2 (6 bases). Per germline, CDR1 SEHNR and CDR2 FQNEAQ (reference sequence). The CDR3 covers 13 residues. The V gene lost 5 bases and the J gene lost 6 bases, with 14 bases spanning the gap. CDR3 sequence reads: CASSPIGGGEQYF. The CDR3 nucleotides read TGTGCCAGCAGCCCCATCGGGGGAGGCGAGCAGTACTTC.

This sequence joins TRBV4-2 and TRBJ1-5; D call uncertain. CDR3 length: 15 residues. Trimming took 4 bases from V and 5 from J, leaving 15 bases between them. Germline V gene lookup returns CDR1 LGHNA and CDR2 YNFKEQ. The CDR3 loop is CASSPSNSEDQPQHF. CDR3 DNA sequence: TGTGCCAGCAGCCCCTCAAACAGTGAGGATCAGCCCCAGCATTTT.

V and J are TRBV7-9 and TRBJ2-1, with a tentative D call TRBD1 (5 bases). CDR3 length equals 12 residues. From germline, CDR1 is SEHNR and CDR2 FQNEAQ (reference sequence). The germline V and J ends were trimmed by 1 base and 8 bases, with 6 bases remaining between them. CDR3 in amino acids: CASSLDRYEQFF. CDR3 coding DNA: TGTGCCAGCAGCTTAGACAGGTATGAGCAGTTCTTC. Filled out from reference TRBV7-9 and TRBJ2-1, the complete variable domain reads DTGVSQNPRHKITKRGQNVTFRCDPISEHNRLYWYRQTLGQGPEFLTYFQNEAQLEKSRLLSDRFSAERPKGSFSTLEIQRTEQGDSAMYLCASSLDRYEQFFGPGTRLTVL.